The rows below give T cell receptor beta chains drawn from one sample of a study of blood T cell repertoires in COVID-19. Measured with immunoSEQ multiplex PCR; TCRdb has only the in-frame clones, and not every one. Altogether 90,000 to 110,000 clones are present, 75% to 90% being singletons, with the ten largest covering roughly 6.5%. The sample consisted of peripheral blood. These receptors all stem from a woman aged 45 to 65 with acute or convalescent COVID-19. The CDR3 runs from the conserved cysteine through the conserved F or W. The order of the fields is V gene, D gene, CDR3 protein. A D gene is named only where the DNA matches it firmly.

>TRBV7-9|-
CASSLPGGYTF
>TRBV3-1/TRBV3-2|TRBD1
CASSRDSGNTIYF
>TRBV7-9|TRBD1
CASSRRGQGYEQYF
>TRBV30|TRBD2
CASTPTSGGHTQYF
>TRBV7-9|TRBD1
CASSLATGYKPQHF
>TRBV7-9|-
CASSQTTSSGYEQYF
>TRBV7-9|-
CASSFDRPVTGNTIYF
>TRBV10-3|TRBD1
CASRGQGPYSGTDTQYF
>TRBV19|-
CASSIDLLDRTYGYTF
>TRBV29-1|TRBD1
CSVGDRANQPQHF
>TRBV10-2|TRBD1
CASSELRTGGAGYTF
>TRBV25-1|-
CASSEIALTGELFF
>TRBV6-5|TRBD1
CASSYSGAGGYGGYTF
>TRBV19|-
CASSIRGGTEAFF
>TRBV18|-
CASSPTRRGGNTGELFF
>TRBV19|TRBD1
CASSGQGQGAYQPQHF
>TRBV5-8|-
CASSFAPGREKTF
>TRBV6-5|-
CASSYVRAGLLSPLHF
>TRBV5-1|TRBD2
CASSLVAGNNEQFF
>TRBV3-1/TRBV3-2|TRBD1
CASSPGQGNGYTF
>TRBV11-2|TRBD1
CASSAQGNSSPLHF
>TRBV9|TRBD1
CASSTGVYTEAFF
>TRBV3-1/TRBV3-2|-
CASSQVYAVYEQYF
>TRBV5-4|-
CASSPGGGAEITEAFF
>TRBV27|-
CASSPTGGSYNSPLHF
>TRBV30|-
CAWGDSGGNQPQHF
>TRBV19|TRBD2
CASSTYSGGATDTQYF
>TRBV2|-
CASKGVEQSEKLFF
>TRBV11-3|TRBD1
CASSHGQGQTEAFF
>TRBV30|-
CAWGGSDEKLFF
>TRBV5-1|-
CASSPIPGTEAFF
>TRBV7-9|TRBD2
CASSLGLAGQETQYF
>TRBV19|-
CASSSGGLDSNQPQHF
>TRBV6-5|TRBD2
CASSYSSGGSYEQYF